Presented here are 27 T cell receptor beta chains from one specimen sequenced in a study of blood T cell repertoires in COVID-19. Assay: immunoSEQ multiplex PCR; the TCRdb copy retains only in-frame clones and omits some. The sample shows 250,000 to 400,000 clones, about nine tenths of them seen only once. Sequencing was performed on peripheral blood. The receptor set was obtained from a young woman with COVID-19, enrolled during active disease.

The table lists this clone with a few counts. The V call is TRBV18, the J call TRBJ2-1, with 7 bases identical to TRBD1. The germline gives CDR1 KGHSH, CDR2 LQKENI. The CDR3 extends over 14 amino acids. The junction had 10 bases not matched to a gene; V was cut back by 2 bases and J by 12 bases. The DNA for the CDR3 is TGTGCCAGCTCACCAGGGCAGGGGGAGTCGGGGCAGTTCTTC. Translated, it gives CASSPGQGESGQFF.

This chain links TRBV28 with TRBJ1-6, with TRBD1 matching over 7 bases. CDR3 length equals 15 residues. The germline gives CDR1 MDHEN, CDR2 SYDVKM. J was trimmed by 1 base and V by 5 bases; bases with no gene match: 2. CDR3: CASSPTGSYNSPLHF. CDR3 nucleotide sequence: TGTGCCAGCAGTCCGACAGGGTCCTATAATTCACCCCTCCACTTT.

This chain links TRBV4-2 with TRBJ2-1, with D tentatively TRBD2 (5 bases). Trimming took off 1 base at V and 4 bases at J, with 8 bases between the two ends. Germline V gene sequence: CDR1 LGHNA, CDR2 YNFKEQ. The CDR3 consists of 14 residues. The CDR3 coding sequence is TGTGCCAGCAGCCAAGGGGGAGCATACAATGAGCAGTTCTTC. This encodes CASSQGGAYNEQFF.

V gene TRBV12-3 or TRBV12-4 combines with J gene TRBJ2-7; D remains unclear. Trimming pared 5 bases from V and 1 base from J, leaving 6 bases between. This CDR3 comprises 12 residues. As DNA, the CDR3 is TGTGCCAGCAGTCCAGGTTCCTACGAGCAGTACTTC. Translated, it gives CASSPGSYEQYF.

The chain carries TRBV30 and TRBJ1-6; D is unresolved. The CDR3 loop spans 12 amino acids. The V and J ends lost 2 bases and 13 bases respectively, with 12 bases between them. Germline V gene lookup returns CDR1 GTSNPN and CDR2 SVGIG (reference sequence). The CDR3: CAWSLPNGPLHF. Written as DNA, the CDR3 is TGTGCCTGGAGTCTCCCTAACGGGCCCCTCCACTTT. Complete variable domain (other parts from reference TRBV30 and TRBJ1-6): SQTIHQWPATLVQPVGSPLSLECTVEGTSNPNLYWYRQAAGRGLQLLFYSVGIGQISSEVPQNLSASRPQDRQFILSSKKLLLSDSGFYLCAWSLPNGPLHFGNGTRLTVT.

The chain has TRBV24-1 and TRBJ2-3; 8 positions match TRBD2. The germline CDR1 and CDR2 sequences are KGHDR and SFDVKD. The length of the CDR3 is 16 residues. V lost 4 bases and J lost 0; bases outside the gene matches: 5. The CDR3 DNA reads TGTGCCACCAGTGACCTCACTAGCGGTAGCACAGATACGCAGTATTTT. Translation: CATSDLTSGSTDTQYF.

CDR3 DNA sequence: TGTGCCAGTAGTATCTCCCAGGGGCCATCCTACGAGCAGTACTTC. This gives the protein CASSISQGPSYEQYF. The rearrangement links TRBV19 to TRBJ2-7; D possibly corresponds to TRBD1 (6 bases). The germline V gene encodes CDR1 LNHDA and CDR2 SQIVND (reference sequence). The CDR3 consists of 15 residues. V shed 3 bases and J shed 1 base, with 13 bases lying between them.

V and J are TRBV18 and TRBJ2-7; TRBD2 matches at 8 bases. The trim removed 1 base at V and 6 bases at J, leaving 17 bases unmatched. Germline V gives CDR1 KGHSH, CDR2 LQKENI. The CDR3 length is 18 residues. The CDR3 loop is CASSPRDNSGTLFGEQYF. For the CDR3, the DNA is TGTGCCAGCTCACCACGGGACAATAGCGGGACCCTTTTCGGCGAGCAGTACTTC.

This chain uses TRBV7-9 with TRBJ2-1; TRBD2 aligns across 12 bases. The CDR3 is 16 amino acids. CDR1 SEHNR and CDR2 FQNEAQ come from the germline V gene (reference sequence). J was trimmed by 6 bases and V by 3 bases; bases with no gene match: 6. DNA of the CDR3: TGTGCCAGCAGCTTGCCTCTACTAGCGGGAGGCAATGAGCAGTTCTTC. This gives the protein CASSLPLLAGGNEQFF. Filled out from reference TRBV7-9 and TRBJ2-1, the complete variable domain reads DTGVSQNPRHKITKRGQNVTFRCDPISEHNRLYWYRQTLGQGPEFLTYFQNEAQLEKSRLLSDRFSAERPKGSFSTLEIQRTEQGDSAMYLCASSLPLLAGGNEQFFGPGTRLTVL.

CDR3 loop: CSVEGTVEAFF. CDR3 DNA: TGCAGCGTTGAGGGCACCGTTGAAGCTTTCTTT. The chain links TRBV29-1 to TRBJ1-1; D gene uncertain. This CDR3 is built from 11 residues. The V end was cut by 3 bases, the J end by 7 bases, with 9 bases between. Germline V gene lookup returns CDR1 SQVTM and CDR2 ANQGSEA.

CDR3 nucleotides: TGTGCCAGCAGTCCTAGCCGGGCCTCCAACACTGAAGCTTTCTTT. This encodes CASSPSRASNTEAFF. The rearrangement links TRBV28 to TRBJ1-1; D uncertain. The germline V gene encodes CDR1 MDHEN and CDR2 SYDVKM. Trimming removed 5 bases at V and 2 bases at J, with 15 bases between. There are 15 residues in the CDR3.

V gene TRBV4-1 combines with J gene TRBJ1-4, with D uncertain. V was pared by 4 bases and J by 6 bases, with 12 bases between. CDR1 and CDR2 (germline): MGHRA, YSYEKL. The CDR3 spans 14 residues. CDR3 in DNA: TGCGCCAGCAGCCCGGGAAGTCTGTATGAAAAACTGTTTTTT. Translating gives CASSPGSLYEKLFF.

CDR3 in amino acids: CASSGATGELFF. The CDR3 DNA follows: TGTGCCAGCAGTGGGGCCACCGGGGAGCTGTTTTTT. The gene calls are TRBV5-5 and TRBJ2-2, with a tentative D call TRBD1 (5 bases). Germline V CDR1 and CDR2: SGHKS, YYEKEE (reference sequence). V was pared by 5 bases and J by 4 bases, with 6 bases between. CDR3 length: 12 amino acids.

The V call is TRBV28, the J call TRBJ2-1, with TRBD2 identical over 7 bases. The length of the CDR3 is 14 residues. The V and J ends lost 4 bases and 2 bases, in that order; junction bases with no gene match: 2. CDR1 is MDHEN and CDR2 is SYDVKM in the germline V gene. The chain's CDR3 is CASSSSGTYNEQFF. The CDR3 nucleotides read TGTGCCAGCAGTTCTAGCGGAACCTACAATGAGCAGTTCTTC.

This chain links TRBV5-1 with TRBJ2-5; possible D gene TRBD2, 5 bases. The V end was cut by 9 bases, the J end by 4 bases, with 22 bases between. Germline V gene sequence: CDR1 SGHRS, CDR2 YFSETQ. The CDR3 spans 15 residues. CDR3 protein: CATSPRRTAGETQYF. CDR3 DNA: TGCGCCACCTCCCCCCGGCGGACGGCGGGAGAGACCCAGTACTTC.

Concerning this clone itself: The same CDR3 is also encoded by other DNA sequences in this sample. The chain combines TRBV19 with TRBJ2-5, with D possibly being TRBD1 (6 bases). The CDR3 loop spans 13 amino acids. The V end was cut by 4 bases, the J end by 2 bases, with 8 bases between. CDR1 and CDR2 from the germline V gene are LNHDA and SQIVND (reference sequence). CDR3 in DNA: TGTGCCAGTAGTAGAGGGACACAAGAGACCCAGTACTTC. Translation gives CASSRGTQETQYF.

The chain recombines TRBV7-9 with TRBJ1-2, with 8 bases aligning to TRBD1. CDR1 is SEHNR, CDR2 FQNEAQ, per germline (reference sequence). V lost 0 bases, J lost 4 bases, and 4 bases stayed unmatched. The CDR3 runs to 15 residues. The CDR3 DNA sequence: TGTGCCAGCAGCTTAGCGCTTGGACAGGGCTATGGCTACACCTTC. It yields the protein CASSLALGQGYGYTF.

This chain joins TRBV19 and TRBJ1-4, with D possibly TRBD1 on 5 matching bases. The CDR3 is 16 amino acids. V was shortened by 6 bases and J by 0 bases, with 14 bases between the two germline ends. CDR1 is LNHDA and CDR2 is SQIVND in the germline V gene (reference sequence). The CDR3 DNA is TGTGCCAGTAGCTCCCCGGCGGGGGCAACTAATGAAAAACTGTTTTTT. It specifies CASSSPAGATNEKLFF.

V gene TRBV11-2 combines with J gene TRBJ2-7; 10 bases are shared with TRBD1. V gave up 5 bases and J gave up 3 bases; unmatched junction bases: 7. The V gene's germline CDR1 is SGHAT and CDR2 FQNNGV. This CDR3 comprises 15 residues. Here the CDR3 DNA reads TGTGCCAGCAGCATCGACAGGGGGCTTGGCTACGAGCAGTACTTC. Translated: CASSIDRGLGYEQYF.

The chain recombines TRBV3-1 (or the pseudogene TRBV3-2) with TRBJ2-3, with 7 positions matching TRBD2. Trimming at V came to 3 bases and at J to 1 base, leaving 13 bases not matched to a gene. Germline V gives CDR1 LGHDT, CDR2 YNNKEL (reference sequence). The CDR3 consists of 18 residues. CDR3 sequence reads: CASSHSPPAGLGTDTQYF. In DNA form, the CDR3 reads TGTGCCAGCAGCCACTCTCCTCCCGCCGGACTAGGCACAGATACGCAGTATTTT.

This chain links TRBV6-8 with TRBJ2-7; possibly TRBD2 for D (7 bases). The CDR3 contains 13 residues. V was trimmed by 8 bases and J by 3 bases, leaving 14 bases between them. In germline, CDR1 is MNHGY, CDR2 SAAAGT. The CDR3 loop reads CASPRGLIYEQYF. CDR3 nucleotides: TGTGCCAGCCCCAGGGGACTAATCTACGAGCAGTACTTC.

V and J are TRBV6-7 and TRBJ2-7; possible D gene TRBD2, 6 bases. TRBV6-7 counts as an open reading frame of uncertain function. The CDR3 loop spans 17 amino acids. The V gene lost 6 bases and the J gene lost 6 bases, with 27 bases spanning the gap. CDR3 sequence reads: CASSCVLIERAHSEQYF. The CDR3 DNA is TGTGCCAGCAGCTGCGTTTTAATAGAGCGGGCTCACAGCGAGCAGTACTTC.

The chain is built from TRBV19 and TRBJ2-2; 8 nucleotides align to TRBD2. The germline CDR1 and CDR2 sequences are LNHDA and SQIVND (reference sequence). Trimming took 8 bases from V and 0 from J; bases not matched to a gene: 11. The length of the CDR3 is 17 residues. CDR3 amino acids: CASYETSGPANTGELFF. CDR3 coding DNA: TGTGCCAGTTATGAAACTAGCGGTCCCGCGAACACCGGGGAGCTGTTTTTT.

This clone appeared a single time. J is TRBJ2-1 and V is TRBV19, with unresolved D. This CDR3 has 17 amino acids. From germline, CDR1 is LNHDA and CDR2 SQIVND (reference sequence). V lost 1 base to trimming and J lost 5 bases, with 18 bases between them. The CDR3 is CASSIGPARVGHNEQFF. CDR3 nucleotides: TGTGCCAGTAGTATAGGCCCAGCTCGAGTGGGCCACAATGAGCAGTTCTTC.

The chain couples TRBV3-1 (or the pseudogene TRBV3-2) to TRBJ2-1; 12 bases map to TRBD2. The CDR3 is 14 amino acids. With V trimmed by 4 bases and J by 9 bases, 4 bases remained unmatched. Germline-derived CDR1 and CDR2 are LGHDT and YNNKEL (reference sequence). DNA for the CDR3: TGTGCCAGCAGCCCTTGGACTAGCGGGATTGAGCAGTTCTTC. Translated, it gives CASSPWTSGIEQFF.

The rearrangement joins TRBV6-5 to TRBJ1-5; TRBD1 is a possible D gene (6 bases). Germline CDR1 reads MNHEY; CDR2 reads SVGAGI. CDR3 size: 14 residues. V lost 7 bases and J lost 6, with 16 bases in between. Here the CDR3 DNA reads TGTGCCAGCATAGAACAGGGTTTATCTCAGCCCCAGCATTTT. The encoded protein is CASIEQGLSQPQHF.

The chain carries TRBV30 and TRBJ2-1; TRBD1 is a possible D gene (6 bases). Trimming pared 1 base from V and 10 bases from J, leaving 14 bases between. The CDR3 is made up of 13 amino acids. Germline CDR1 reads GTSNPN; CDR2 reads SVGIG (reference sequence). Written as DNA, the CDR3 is TGTGCCTGGAGTGGTTTGAGAAGGGGGGAGCAGTTCTTC. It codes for CAWSGLRRGEQFF. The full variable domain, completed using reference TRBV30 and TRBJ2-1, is SQTIHQWPATLVQPVGSPLSLECTVEGTSNPNLYWYRQAAGRGLQLLFYSVGIGQISSEVPQNLSASRPQDRQFILSSKKLLLSDSGFYLCAWSGLRRGEQFFGPGTRLTVL.